Shown below are 3 T cell receptor beta chains from a single sample sequenced in a study of CD8 T cells in ankylosing spondylitis. The study, taken as a whole, reports: Characteristic of ankylosing spondylitis blood, it appeared, was a TCR beta motif comprising several highly homologous variants.

The antigens these receptors bind are not known. From the 5' RACE reads, TCRdb called clonotypes with MiXCR, one entry per CDR3 protein. The repertoire holds more than 500,000 distinct CDR3 sequences, about 5.7% seen once, with around 3.4% in the top ten. Sequencing was performed on blood, either unsorted or a sorted T cell fraction (not recorded which). These receptors all come from a male donor with ankylosing spondylitis.

The V call is TRBV28, the J call TRBJ2-3; TRBD2 might be the D (5 bases). The CDR3 spans 13 residues. Trimming cost V 2 bases and J 6 bases, with 9 bases left between them. CDR1 is MDHEN, CDR2 SYDVKM, per germline. The chain's CDR3 is CASSLGGWDTQYF. For the CDR3, the DNA is TGTGCCAGCAGTTTAGGCGGGTGGGATACGCAGTATTTT.

The table lists this clonotype with many counts. DNA of the CDR3: TGTGCCAGCAGCTCCCCAGGGGCAGATACGCAGTATTTT. This encodes CASSSPGADTQYF. The rearrangement joins TRBV7-2 to TRBJ2-3; D might be TRBD1 (6 bases). The V and J ends lost 4 bases and 4 bases respectively, with 9 bases between them. The germline V gene encodes CDR1 SGHTA and CDR2 FQGNSA. The CDR3 sequence is 13 residues long. The whole variable domain, filled in from reference TRBV7-2 and TRBJ2-3, reads GAGVSQSPSNKVTEKGKDVELRCDPISGHTALYWYRQSLGQGLEFLIYFQGNSAPDKSGLPSDRFSAERTGGSVSTLTIQRTQQEDSAVYLCASSSPGADTQYFGPGTRLTVL.

This clonotype was observed at least ten times. The chain is built from TRBV6-1 and TRBJ1-2; 9 bases map to TRBD1. The CDR3 covers 15 residues. Germline V CDR1 and CDR2: MNHNS, SASEGT. V lost 6 bases to trimming and J lost 7 bases; unmatched junction nucleotides: 12. CDR3 amino acids: CASSPTGGAAAGYTF. The CDR3 DNA reads TGTGCCAGCAGCCCCACAGGGGGCGCGGCGGCTGGCTACACCTTC.